This TCR beta chain stems from a study of tumor-infiltrating lymphocytes in localized non-small cell lung cancer (dated by TCRdb to about 2021). General notes on the study: The cohort included patients whose samples were collected after neoadjuvant chemotherapy, as well as both smokers and never-smokers and several histologies. Each patient contributed resected tumor tissue and uninvolved lung tissue from the same patient, described as non-adjacent to the tumor. Flow cytometry, multiplex immunofluorescence, RNA-seq, exome sequencing and proteomics were applied to the same patients as TCR sequencing, which was one of several integrated assays. In total, the ICON cohort consisted of fewer than 190 surgical patients with localized non-small cell lung cancer who had their tumors resected. The paired tumor versus uninvolved lung comparison of immunoSEQ T-cell fraction included some 50 patients.

As for this clone: What this receptor recognizes is not known. Base qualities are not recorded, but no much larger clone differs from it by a single base.

TCR sequencing with the immunoSEQ assay provided the T-cell fraction in tumor and uninvolved lung tissue. The authors' pipeline ran thus. For survival analysis, patients were divided into high (upper tertile) and low (lower two tertiles) T-cell fraction groups, which were compared by log-rank test. Paired tumor versus uninvolved lung differences in T-cell fraction were tested with a signed-rank test. Here the immuneACCESS table is served through TCRdb, limited to in-frame sequences with V and J called. Missing clones are a known gap in these copies; in checked studies unresolved V genes cover under half, and the rest lacks a known reason. V and J calls and clone size follow that table, whereas D and trimming were derived from the DNA. This sample is represented by more than 7,000 clones; about 63% of them were singletons. The leading ten clones occupy roughly 9.9% of the sample. The paper as a whole reports these results and caveats: Because assay coverage varied across patients depending on available tissue quantity, TCR sequencing was performed for only a subset of the cohort. Consistent with immunofluorescence CD3 counts, TCRbeta sequencing supported greater T cell infiltration in tumors than in uninvolved lung tissue. Because different assays used different pieces of the same tissue, technical variation could not be distinguished from intratumor heterogeneity. The TCR-derived T-cell fraction showed no difference between the flow cytometry-defined immunotypes IM1 (good prognosis) and IM2 (poor prognosis).

Reading from cysteine to phenylalanine, the CDR3 counts 15 amino acids. Kept here is only the CDR3 DNA, which spans 45 bases and is read in frame from base 1. Looking up the germline V gene yields CDR1 SQVTM and CDR2 ANQGSEA. Trimmed from V: 6 bases; trimmed from J: 8 bases; junction bases lacking a gene match: 14. Patient enrollment in ICON started in the first half of 2016, and the final patient was enrolled in 2018. Fresh tumor and matched uninvolved tissue for in-depth immune analyses, including TCR sequencing, were collected from a subcohort of about 80 patients. DNA for TCR sequencing was isolated from bulk tissue, and no cell sorting was done.

The sequenced sample consisted of uninvolved lung tissue not adjacent to the tumor. The TCR comes from a human donor with non-small cell lung cancer. The sequence links TRBV29-1 to TRBJ2-4, with TRBD1 identical over 9 junction bases. Read as DNA, the sequence is TGCAGCGTGGGAGCCTCCGGACAGGGGAGGGACATTCAGTACTTC. Protein translation: CSVGASGQGRDIQYF. Joined to the reference TRBV29-1 and TRBJ2-4 proteins, this CDR3 gives the full variable domain: SAVISQKPSRDICQRGTSLTIQCQVDSQVTMMFWYRQQPGQSLTLIATANQGSEATYESGFVIDKFPISRPNLTFSTLTVSNMSPEDSSIYLCSVGASGQGRDIQYFGAGTRLSVL.